The 27 T cell receptor beta chains presented below share a single source sample, sequenced in a study of T cell changes during pregnancy in multiple sclerosis. TCRdb keeps only in-frame clones here, not all; method: immunoSEQ multiplex PCR. The table records some 60,000 clones, 85% to 95% of them present only once. The specimen was peripheral blood, collected after pregnancy. The receptors come from a female donor in good health, enrolled as a control in a pregnancy study.

The chain combines TRBV6-6 with TRBJ1-1; D perhaps matches TRBD1 (5 bases). V was shortened by 7 bases and J by 4 bases, with 16 bases between the two germline ends. The CDR3 runs 14 residues. CDR1 is MNHNY and CDR2 is SVGAGI in the germline V gene (reference sequence). The CDR3 coding sequence is TGTGCCAGCAAGATCGGGGGTTATTTCACTGAAGCTTTCTTT. The encoded protein is CASKIGGYFTEAFF.

CDR3 in amino acids: CASRGSGGSYEQYF. DNA for the CDR3: TGTGCCAGCCGGGGATCGGGGGGCTCCTACGAGCAGTACTTC. The V gene is TRBV28, the J gene TRBJ2-7; 7 bases agree with TRBD2. The CDR3 loop spans 14 amino acids. Germline values: CDR1 MDHEN, CDR2 SYDVKM. The trim removed 8 bases at V and 0 bases at J, leaving 7 bases unmatched.

The chain links TRBV4-3 to TRBJ2-3; the D gene is possibly TRBD2 (5 bases). The ends were cut back, 0 bases at V and 7 bases at J, with 11 bases in the middle. The CDR3 consists of 14 residues. Germline CDR1 and CDR2: LGHNA and YSLEER. CDR3 residues: CASSQDSGTNTQYF. CDR3 sequence (DNA): TGCGCCAGCAGCCAAGATTCGGGAACCAATACGCAGTATTTT.

The chain is built from TRBV2 and TRBJ1-2, with no clear D. The CDR3 spans 11 residues. Germline CDR1 and CDR2: SNHLY and FYNNEI. V was pared by 8 bases and J by 4 bases, with 8 bases between. CDR3 nucleotide sequence: TGTGCCAGCCGTGTCCTCTATGGCTACACCTTC. Its translation is CASRVLYGYTF.

This sequence joins TRBV7-8 and TRBJ2-7; 8 bases are shared with TRBD1. There are 15 residues in the CDR3. J gave up 5 bases and V 5 bases, and 11 bases lay outside the gene matches. Germline V lookup: CDR1 SGHVS, CDR2 FQNEAQ. CDR3 nucleotide sequence: TGTGCCAGCAGCCTTATCCAGGGGGCCGGCAACGAGCAGTACTTC. Residues: CASSLIQGAGNEQYF.

V gene TRBV4-3 combines with J gene TRBJ1-2; TRBD1 matches 8 bases. CDR3 length: 16 residues. V gave up 1 base and J gave up 4 bases; unmatched junction bases: 8. Per the germline V gene, CDR1 is LGHNA and CDR2 is YSLEER. The CDR3 sequence: CASSQGGQADLYGYTF. In DNA, the CDR3 is TGCGCCAGCAGCCAAGGGGGACAGGCCGATCTCTATGGCTACACCTTC.

A few counts support this clone. The genes are TRBV10-3 and TRBJ2-7, with 10 bases aligning to TRBD1. The CDR3 has 15 residues. Trimming at V came to 4 bases and at J to 5 bases, leaving 8 bases not matched to a gene. CDR1 is ENHRY, CDR2 SYGVKD, per germline. For the CDR3, the DNA is TGTGCCATCAGTGGTCAGGACAGGGGGAAGAACGAGCAGTACTTC. Protein product: CAISGQDRGKNEQYF.

The gene calls are TRBV6-1 and TRBJ2-5; 9 positions match TRBD1. Germline V gene lookup returns CDR1 MNHNS and CDR2 SASEGT. The CDR3 totals 15 residues. V was clipped by 6 bases and J by 2 bases; unmatched bases: 7. The CDR3 region is CASRVKTGGQETQYF. The CDR3 DNA follows: TGTGCCAGCAGGGTCAAGACAGGGGGACAAGAGACCCAGTACTTC.

This chain uses TRBV6-1 with TRBJ2-7; D not resolved. The length of the CDR3 is 15 residues. With 6 bases removed from V and 2 bases from J, the gap between germline ends came to 17 bases. Germline CDR1 reads MNHNS; CDR2 reads SASEGT. The DNA of the CDR3 is TGTGCCAGCAGACCCATGATCCCCATAGCCTACGAGCAGTACTTC. The encoded protein is CASRPMIPIAYEQYF.

The CDR3 loop reads CASSLVRGLQETQYF. As DNA, the CDR3 is TGTGCCAGCAGCTTAGTGCGGGGTTTACAAGAGACCCAGTACTTC. The J gene is TRBJ2-5, the V gene TRBV7-2, with D possibly TRBD2 on 6 matching bases. CDR1 and CDR2 from the germline V gene are SGHTA and FQGNSA. The ends were cut back, 1 base at V and 2 bases at J, with 11 bases in the middle. This CDR3 has 15 amino acids.

J is TRBJ2-3 and V is TRBV25-1, with D perhaps TRBD2 (7 bases). Germline-derived CDR1 and CDR2 are MGHDK and SYGVNS. This CDR3 contains 15 residues. V was trimmed by 3 bases and J by 4 bases, leaving 14 bases between them. For the CDR3, the DNA is TGTGCCAGCAGTGATCGGGGGGCTGGGGCAGATACGCAGTATTTT. Protein sequence: CASSDRGAGADTQYF.

The genes are TRBV4-1 and TRBJ1-1; D is undetermined. The CDR3 is 14 residues long. Between the trimmed V and J ends, which lost 0 bases and 1 base, there was a span of 6 bases. The germline V gene has CDR1 MGHRA and CDR2 YSYEKL. This chain's CDR3 is CASSQDSRNTEAFF. DNA for the CDR3: TGCGCCAGCAGCCAAGATTCGCGGAACACTGAAGCTTTCTTT.

The chain links TRBV4-1 to TRBJ1-2; D ambiguous. Trimming took 0 bases from V and 3 from J, leaving 14 bases between them. The CDR3 is 16 amino acids. Germline V gene data show CDR1 as MGHRA and CDR2 as YSYEKL. The CDR3 bases are TGCGCCAGCAGCCAAGACGCACTTTTGGCGGACTATGGCTACACCTTC. Residues: CASSQDALLADYGYTF.

V gene TRBV15 combines with J gene TRBJ2-2, with 8 bases matching TRBD2. The CDR3 runs to 13 residues. The trim removed 7 bases at V and 6 bases at J, leaving 4 bases unmatched. Germline-derived CDR1 and CDR2 are LNHNV and YYDKDF (reference sequence). In DNA, the CDR3 is TGTGCCACCAACGGGGGGGGGCCCGGGGAGCTGTTTTTT. It is translated as CATNGGGPGELFF.

The CDR3 here is CASSPDSSRGEKLFF. The CDR3 bases are TGCGCCAGCAGCCCGGACAGTTCCCGCGGTGAAAAACTGTTTTTT. V is TRBV5-1 and J is TRBJ1-4; possible D gene TRBD1, 6 bases. The CDR3 spans 15 residues. Per the germline V gene, CDR1 is SGHRS and CDR2 is YFSETQ. V was cut by 4 bases and J by 7 bases, with 17 bases left in between.

V is TRBV13 and J is TRBJ1-1, with TRBD1 matching over 9 bases. With V trimmed by 6 bases and J by 6 bases, 8 bases remained unmatched. Germline CDR1 reads PRHDT; CDR2 reads FYEKMQ (reference sequence). The CDR3 extends over 14 amino acids. The DNA of the CDR3 is TGTGCCAGCAGACTAAACCGACAGGGGGCTGAAGCTTTCTTT. As protein: CASRLNRQGAEAFF.

The chain couples TRBV5-8 to TRBJ2-1; 8 positions match TRBD2. V was clipped by 2 bases and J by 4 bases; unmatched bases: 2. CDR3 length: 14 residues. CDR1 SGHTS and CDR2 YDEGEE come from the germline V gene. The CDR3 region is CASSFASGYNEQFF. The CDR3 nucleotides read TGTGCCAGCAGCTTCGCTAGCGGGTACAATGAGCAGTTCTTC.

The chain carries TRBV6-1 and TRBJ1-2; 8 bases line up with TRBD1. The CDR3 covers 14 residues. Germline V gene sequence: CDR1 MNHNS, CDR2 SASEGT. V was clipped by 3 bases and J by 9 bases; unmatched bases: 9. The CDR3 loop reads CASSDYSGTGRYTF. CDR3 coding DNA: TGTGCCAGCAGTGACTACTCCGGGACAGGACGCTACACCTTC.

A note on this clone: Other DNA sequences from this sample encode an identical CDR3 as well. V usage is TRBV28 and J usage is TRBJ2-7; a weak D match, TRBD1 (6 bases). This CDR3 is 12 amino acids long. V was pared by 6 bases and J by 4 bases, with 10 bases between. Germline V gives CDR1 MDHEN, CDR2 SYDVKM. CDR3 loop: CASRRDNYEQYF. DNA of the CDR3: TGTGCCAGCAGGAGGGACAATTACGAGCAGTACTTC.

The chain couples TRBV29-1 to TRBJ2-1; 9 bases are a match to TRBD2. V was clipped by 5 bases and J by 8 bases; unmatched bases: 16. CDR3 length: 16 residues. Per the germline V gene, CDR1 is SQVTM and CDR2 is ANQGSEA. In DNA form, the CDR3 reads TGCAGCGTTCCCGCCCGGGCGGGAGGGCTCTTGTATGAGCAGTTCTTC. Translation gives CSVPARAGGLLYEQFF.

The chain has TRBV9 and TRBJ2-5; 7 positions match TRBD2. Germline assignment: CDR1 SGDLS and CDR2 YYNGEE. With 0 bases clipped from V and 5 bases from J, the junction kept 10 bases outside the gene matches. This CDR3 spans 16 amino acids. The CDR3, as DNA: TGTGCCAGCAGCGTAGGGGGAGGGGTGGGGAAGGAGACCCAGTACTTC. Amino acids: CASSVGGGVGKETQYF.

The rearrangement links TRBV2 to TRBJ2-5, with D possibly matching TRBD1 (5 bases). Germline assignment: CDR1 SNHLY and CDR2 FYNNEI. CDR3 length: 14 residues. The V and J ends lost 4 bases and 3 bases respectively, with 12 bases between them. The CDR3 DNA is TGTGCCAGCAGTGTCAGGGTTACGGAAGAGACCCAGTACTTC. It codes for CASSVRVTEETQYF.

The genes are TRBV6-5 and TRBJ1-2, with 7 bases matching TRBD1. Germline trimming cut 4 bases from V and 5 bases from J; bases unmatched to any gene: 7. Per the germline V gene, CDR1 is MNHEY and CDR2 is SVGAGI. The CDR3 sequence is 14 residues long. CDR3 residues: CASSLQTGKYGYTF. CDR3 nucleotides: TGTGCCAGCAGTTTACAGACAGGGAAGTATGGCTACACCTTC.

This chain links TRBV5-6 with TRBJ2-1; 9 bases are shared with TRBD2. Germline-derived CDR1 and CDR2 are SGHDT and YYEEEE. J gave up 2 bases and V 4 bases, and 4 bases lay outside the gene matches. There are 15 residues in the CDR3. The CDR3 region has the DNA TGTGCCAGCAGCGAGAGCGGGAGGACCTACAATGAGCAGTTCTTC. It codes for CASSESGRTYNEQFF.

The V and J genes are TRBV9 and TRBJ2-3; no clear D. The CDR3 totals 13 residues. The ends were cut back, 3 bases at V and 0 bases at J, with 5 bases in the middle. Germline V gene sequence: CDR1 SGDLS, CDR2 YYNGEE. CDR3 sequence reads: CASSDSSTDTQYF. The CDR3 nucleotides read TGTGCCAGCAGCGATTCTAGCACAGATACGCAGTATTTT.

The rearrangement links TRBV11-2 to TRBJ2-3, with 11 positions matching TRBD2. Germline CDR1 reads SGHAT; CDR2 reads FQNNGV. The CDR3 runs 18 residues. Unmatched junction bases numbered 11, after V lost 1 base and J lost 5 bases. CDR3 bases: TGTGCCAGCAGCTTAGGACTTACTAGCGGGAGTCCCGGAGATACGCAGTATTTT. Translated: CASSLGLTSGSPGDTQYF.

To note about this clone: At one boundary the junction diverges from the germline segment, which might be a read error. The V and J genes are TRBV7-7 and TRBJ2-7; 11 nucleotides align to TRBD1. Germline V gene lookup returns CDR1 SSHAT and CDR2 FNYEAQ (reference sequence). This CDR3 has 14 amino acids. The CDR3 bases are TGTGCTAGCAGCTTAGGACAGGGGGCTTACGAGCAGTACTTC. Amino acid sequence: CASSLGQGAYEQYF.